This T cell receptor (beta chain) was recorded in a study of CD8+ T cells in alopecia areata. Whole-study results and caveats: Uncertainty remains about how baseline CD8+ expansion links to response, with one nonresponder.

The germline gives CDR1 MGHDK, CDR2 SYGVNS. The ends were cut back, 2 bases at V and 7 bases at J, with 21 bases in the middle. The CDR3 runs 17 residues. For this clone: No antigen is known for it.

Extraction and reverse transcription of RNA yielded cDNA as the sequencing template. Repertoires were generated with immunoSEQ multiplex PCR, while TCRdb's copy carries only in-frame clones and drops some. Of 200,000 to 250,000 clones listed, less than 45% were seen once; the top ten hold roughly 2.6%. Treatment indicated: oral pan-JAK inhibitor, 5-10 mg twice daily. Peripheral blood, together with lesional scalp punch biopsies, was collected from alopecia areata patients. This chain links TRBV25-1 with TRBJ2-1; D might be TRBD1 or TRBD2, each matching 7 bases. The receptor's source is a human donor with alopecia areata. The sequencing used CD4+ T cells sorted from blood, collected around week 37, from a patient treated with tofacitinib. The CDR3 DNA reads TGTGCCAGCAGTGAAGAGTCGGCCAGGGGGGGAAAAAATGAGCAGTTCTTC. Protein sequence: CASSEESARGGKNEQFF.